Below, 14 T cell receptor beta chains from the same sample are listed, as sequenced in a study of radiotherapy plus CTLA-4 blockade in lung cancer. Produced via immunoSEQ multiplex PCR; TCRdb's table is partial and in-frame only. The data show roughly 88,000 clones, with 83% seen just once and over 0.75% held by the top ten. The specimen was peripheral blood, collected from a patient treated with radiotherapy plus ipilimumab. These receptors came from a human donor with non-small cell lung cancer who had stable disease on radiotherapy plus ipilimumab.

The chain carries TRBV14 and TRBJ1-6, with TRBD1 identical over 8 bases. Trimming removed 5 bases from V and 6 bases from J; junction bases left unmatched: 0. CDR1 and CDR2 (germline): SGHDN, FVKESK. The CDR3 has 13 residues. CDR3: CASSGQGNSPLHF. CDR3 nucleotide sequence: TGTGCCAGCAGCGGACAGGGTAATTCACCCCTCCACTTT.

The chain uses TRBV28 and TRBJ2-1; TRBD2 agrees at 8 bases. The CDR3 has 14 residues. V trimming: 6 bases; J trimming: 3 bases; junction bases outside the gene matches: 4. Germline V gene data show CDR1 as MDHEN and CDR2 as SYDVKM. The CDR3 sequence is CASRGGGFYNEQFF. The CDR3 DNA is TGTGCCAGCAGGGGCGGGGGGTTCTACAATGAGCAGTTCTTC.

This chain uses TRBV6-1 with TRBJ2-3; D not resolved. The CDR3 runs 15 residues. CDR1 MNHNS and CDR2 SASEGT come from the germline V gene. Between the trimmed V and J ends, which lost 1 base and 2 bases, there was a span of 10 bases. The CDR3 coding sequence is TGTGCCAGCAGTGAAGGTGATGGAGACACAGATACGCAGTATTTT. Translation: CASSEGDGDTDTQYF.

The CDR3 DNA sequence: TGCGCCAGCAGCTTGCGAGGTAATTCACCCCTCCACTTT. Residues: CASSLRGNSPLHF. J is TRBJ1-6 and V is TRBV5-1; no clear D gene. V was shortened by 1 base and J by 6 bases, with 5 bases between the two germline ends. The germline V gene encodes CDR1 SGHRS and CDR2 YFSETQ. CDR3 length: 13 amino acids.

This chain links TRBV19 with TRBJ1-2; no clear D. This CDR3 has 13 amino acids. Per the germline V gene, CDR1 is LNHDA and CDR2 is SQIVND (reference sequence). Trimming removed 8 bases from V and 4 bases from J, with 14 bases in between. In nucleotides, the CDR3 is TGTGCCAGTGGGTCCGGACGGGCCTATGGCTACACCTTC. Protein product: CASGSGRAYGYTF.

The CDR3 loop is CASTKGFQPQHF. The DNA for the CDR3 is TGTGCCAGCACCAAGGGATTTCAGCCCCAGCATTTT. This chain uses TRBV28 with TRBJ1-5; D unclear. The CDR3 covers 12 residues. The V end was cut by 7 bases, the J end by 6 bases, with 10 bases between. Germline V gives CDR1 MDHEN, CDR2 SYDVKM. Drawing the rest from reference TRBV28 and TRBJ1-5, the complete variable domain is DVKVTQSSRYLVKRTGEKVFLECVQDMDHENMFWYRQDPGLGLRLIYFSYDVKMKEKGDIPEGYSVSREKKERFSLILESASTNQTSMYLCASTKGFQPQHFGDGTRLSIL.

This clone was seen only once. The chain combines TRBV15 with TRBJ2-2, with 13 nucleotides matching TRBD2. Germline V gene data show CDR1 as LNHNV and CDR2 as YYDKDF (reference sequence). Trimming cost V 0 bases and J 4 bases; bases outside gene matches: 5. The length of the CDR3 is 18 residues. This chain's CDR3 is CATSREAGLAGSTGELFF. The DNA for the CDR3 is TGTGCCACCAGCAGAGAAGCGGGACTAGCGGGAAGCACCGGGGAGCTGTTTTTT.

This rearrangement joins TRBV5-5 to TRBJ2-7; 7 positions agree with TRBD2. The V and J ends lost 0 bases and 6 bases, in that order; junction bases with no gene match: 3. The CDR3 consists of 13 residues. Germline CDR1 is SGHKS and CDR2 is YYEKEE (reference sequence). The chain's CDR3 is CASSLGGRFEQYF. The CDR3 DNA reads TGTGCCAGCAGCTTGGGCGGGAGATTCGAGCAGTACTTC.

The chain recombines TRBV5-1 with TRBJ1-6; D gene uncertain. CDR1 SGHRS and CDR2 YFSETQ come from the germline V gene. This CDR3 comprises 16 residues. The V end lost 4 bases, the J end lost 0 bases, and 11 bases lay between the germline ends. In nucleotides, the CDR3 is TGCGCCAGCAGCCTGGACGGGCGCTCCTATAATTCACCCCTCCACTTT. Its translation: CASSLDGRSYNSPLHF.

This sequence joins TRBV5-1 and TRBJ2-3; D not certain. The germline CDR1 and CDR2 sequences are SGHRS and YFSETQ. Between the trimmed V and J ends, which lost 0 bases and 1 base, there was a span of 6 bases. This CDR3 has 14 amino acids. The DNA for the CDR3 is TGCGCCAGCAGCTTGGGCACCCGCACAGATACGCAGTATTTT. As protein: CASSLGTRTDTQYF.

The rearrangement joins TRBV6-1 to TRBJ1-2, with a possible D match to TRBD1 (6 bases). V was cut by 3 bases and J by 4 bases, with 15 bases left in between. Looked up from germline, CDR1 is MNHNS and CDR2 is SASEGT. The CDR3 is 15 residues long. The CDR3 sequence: CASSDQGGPGYGYTF. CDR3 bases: TGTGCCAGCAGTGATCAAGGGGGGCCGGGCTATGGCTACACCTTC.

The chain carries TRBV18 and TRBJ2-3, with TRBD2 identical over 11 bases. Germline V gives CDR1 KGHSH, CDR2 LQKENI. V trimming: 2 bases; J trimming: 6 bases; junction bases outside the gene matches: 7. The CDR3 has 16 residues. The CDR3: CASSPFLAGGTDTQYF. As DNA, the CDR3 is TGTGCCAGCTCACCATTCCTAGCGGGAGGAACGGATACGCAGTATTTT.

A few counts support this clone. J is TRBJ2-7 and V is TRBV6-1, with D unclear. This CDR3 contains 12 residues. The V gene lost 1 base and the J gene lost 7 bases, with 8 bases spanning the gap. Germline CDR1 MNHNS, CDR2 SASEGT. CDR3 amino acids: CASSEVGREQYF. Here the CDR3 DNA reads TGTGCCAGCAGTGAAGTTGGTCGGGAGCAGTACTTC.

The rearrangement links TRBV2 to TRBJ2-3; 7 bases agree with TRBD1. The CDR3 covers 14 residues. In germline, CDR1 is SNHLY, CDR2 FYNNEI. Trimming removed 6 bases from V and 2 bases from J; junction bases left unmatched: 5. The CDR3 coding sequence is TGTGCCAGCAGGACGGGACAGCTCACAGATACGCAGTATTTT. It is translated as CASRTGQLTDTQYF.